This T cell receptor beta chain emerged from a study of early T cells in non-severe SARS-CoV-2 infection. The wider study: Sequencing input comprised bulk RNA from unsorted whole blood; chain pairing was not available.

This clonotype was observed at least ten times. The antigen is unknown. The study's findings and limits: Lookups in VDJdb leaned toward anti-spike CD8 responses and missed private and CD4 specificities.

The V end lost 1 base, the J end lost 0 bases, and 7 bases lay between the germline ends. Germline CDR1 and CDR2: SGHDN and FVKESK. The length of the CDR3 is 16 residues. cDNA molecules, individually, were tagged with unique molecular identifiers. TCRdb itself ran the 5' RACE reads through MiXCR, one entry per CDR3 protein. The data show 46,000 or so distinct CDR3 sequences, over 10% seen once. The receptor comes from an adult who was a healthcare worker with PCR-confirmed SARS-CoV-2 infection or an uninfected control (not recorded which). The chain combines TRBV14 with TRBJ2-6; no definite D call. The specimen sequenced was whole blood. CDR3 DNA sequence: TGTGCCAGCAGCCAAGGGGGTTACTCTGGGGCCAACGTCCTGACTTTC. It encodes CASSQGGYSGANVLTF.